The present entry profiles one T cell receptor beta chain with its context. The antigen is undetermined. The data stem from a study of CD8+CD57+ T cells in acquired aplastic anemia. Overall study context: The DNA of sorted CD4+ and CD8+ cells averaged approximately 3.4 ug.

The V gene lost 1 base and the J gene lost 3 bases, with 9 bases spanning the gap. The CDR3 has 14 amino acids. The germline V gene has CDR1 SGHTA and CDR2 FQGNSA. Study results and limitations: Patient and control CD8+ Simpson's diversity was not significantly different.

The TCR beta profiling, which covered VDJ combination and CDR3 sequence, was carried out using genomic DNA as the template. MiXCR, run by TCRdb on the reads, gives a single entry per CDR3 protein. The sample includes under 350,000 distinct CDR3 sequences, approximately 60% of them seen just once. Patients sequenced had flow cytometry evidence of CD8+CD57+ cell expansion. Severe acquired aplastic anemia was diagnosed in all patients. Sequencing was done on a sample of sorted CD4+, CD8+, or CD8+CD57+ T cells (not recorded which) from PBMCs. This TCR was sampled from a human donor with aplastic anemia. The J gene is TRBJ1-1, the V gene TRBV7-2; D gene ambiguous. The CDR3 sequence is CASSLGRSYTEAFF. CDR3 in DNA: TGTGCCAGCAGCTTAGGACGGTCTTACACTGAAGCTTTCTTT.